This T cell receptor (beta chain) was identified during a study of beta chain features in type 1 diabetes. Turning to the study itself: In all, around 110,000,000 sorted cells from all samples were analyzed.

As regards this clone: The antigen remains unidentified.

CDR1 and CDR2 (germline): LNHNV, YYDKDF (reference sequence). V was clipped by 5 bases and J by 4 bases, with 15 bases between them. The CDR3 is made up of 15 amino acids. Whole-study results and caveats: In type 1 diabetes patients, VDJ junctions had fewer insertions; deletions at these junctions were more frequent. Researchers cautioned that cDNA sequencing could over-represent cells with high TCR expression. Across all four CD4+ subsets, people with type 1 diabetes showed modestly shorter TCRB CDR3s.

Since all of the isolated RNA was reverse transcribed, expressed TCRB transcripts were what got sequenced. Sequenced by immunoSEQ multiplex PCR; TCRdb stores in-frame clones only, minus some. The sample has 680,000 or so clones, over 10% seen once; the top ten hold roughly 0.022%. This clonotype was sampled from a man between 18 and 29 years old with type 1 diabetes. This chain links TRBV15 with TRBJ1-3; no firm D call. Sequences were obtained from naive CD4+ T cells from blood. The CDR3 DNA reads as TGTGCCACCAGCTTGGATGACCTGGCCGGAAACACCATATATTTT. It translates to CATSLDDLAGNTIYF.